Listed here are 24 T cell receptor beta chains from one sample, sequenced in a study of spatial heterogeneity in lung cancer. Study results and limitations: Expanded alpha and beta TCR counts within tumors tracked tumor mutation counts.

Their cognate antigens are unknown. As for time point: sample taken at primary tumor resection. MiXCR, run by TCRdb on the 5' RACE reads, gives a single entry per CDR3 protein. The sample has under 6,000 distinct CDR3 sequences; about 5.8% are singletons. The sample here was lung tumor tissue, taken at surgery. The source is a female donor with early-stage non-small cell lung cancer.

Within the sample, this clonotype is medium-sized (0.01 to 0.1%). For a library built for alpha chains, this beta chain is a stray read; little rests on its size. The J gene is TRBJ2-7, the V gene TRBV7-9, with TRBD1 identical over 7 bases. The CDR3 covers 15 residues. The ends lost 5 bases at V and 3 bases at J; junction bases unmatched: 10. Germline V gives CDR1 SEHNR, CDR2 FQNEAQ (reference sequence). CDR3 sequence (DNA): TGTGCCAGCAGCGCTCAGACAGGGAGTCACTACGAGCAGTACTTC. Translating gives CASSAQTGSHYEQYF. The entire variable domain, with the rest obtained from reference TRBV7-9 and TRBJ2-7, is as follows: DTGVSQNPRHKITKRGQNVTFRCDPISEHNRLYWYRQTLGQGPEFLTYFQNEAQLEKSRLLSDRFSAERPKGSFSTLEIQRTEQGDSAMYLCASSAQTGSHYEQYFGPGTRLTVT.

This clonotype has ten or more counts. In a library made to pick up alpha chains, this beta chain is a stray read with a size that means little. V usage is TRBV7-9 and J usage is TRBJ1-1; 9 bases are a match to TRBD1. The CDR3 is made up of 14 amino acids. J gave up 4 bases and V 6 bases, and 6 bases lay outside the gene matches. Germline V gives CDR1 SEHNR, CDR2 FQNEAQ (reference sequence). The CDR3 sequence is CASRGTGPGTEAFF. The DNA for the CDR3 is TGTGCCAGCAGAGGGACAGGGCCGGGCACTGAAGCTTTCTTT.

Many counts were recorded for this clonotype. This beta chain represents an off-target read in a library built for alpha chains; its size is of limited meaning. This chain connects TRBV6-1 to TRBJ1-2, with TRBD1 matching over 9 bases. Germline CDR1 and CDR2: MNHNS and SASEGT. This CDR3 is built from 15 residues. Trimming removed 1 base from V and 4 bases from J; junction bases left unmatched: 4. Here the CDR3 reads CASSEGTGASYGYTF. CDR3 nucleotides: TGTGCCAGCAGTGAAGGGACAGGGGCTTCCTATGGCTACACCTTC.

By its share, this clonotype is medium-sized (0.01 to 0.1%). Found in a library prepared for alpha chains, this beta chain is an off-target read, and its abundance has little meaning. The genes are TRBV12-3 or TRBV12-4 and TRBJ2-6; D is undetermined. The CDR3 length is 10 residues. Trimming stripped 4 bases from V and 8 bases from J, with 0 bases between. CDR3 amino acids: CASSSNVLTF. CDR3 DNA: TGTGCCAGCAGTTCCAACGTCCTGACTTTC.

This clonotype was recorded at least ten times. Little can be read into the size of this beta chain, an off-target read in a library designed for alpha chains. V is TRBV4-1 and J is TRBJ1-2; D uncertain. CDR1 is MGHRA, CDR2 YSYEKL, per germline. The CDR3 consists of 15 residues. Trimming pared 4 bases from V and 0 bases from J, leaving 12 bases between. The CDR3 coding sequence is TGCGCCAGCAGCCTTTTTCGGACTACTAACTATGGCTACACCTTC. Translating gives CASSLFRTTNYGYTF.

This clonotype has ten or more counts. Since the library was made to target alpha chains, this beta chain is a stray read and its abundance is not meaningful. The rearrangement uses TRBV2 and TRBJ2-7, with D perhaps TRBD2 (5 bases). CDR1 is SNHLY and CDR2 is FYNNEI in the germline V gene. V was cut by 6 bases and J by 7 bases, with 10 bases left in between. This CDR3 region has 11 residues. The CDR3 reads CASSGGGEQYF. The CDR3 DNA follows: TGTGCCAGCAGCGGAGGCGGAGAGCAGTACTTC.

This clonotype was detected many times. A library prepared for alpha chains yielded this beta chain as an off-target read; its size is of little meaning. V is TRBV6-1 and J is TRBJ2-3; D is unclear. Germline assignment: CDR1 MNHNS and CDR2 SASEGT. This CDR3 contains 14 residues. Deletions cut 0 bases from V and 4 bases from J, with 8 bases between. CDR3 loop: CASSEASGADTQYF. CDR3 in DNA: TGTGCCAGCAGTGAAGCTTCGGGCGCAGATACGCAGTATTTT.

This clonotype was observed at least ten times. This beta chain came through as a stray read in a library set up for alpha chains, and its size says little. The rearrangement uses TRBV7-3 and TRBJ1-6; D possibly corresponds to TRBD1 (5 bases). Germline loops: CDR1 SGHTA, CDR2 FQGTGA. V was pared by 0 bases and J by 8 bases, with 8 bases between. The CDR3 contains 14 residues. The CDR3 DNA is TGTGCCAGCAGCTTAACTGGGGGGGATTCACCCCTCCACTTT. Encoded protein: CASSLTGGDSPLHF.

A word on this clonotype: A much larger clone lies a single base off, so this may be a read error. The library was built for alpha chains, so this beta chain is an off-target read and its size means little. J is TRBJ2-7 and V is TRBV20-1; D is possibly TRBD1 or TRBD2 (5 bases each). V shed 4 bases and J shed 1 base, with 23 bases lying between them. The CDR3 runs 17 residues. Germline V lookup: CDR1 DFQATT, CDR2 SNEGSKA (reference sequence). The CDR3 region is CSATGSPGTQGSYEQYF. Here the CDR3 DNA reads TGCAGTGCTACGGGCTCCCCAGGGACCCAGGGATCCTACGAGCAGTACTTC.

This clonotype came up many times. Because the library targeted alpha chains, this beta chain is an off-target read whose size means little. The CDR3 region has the DNA TGTGCCAGCAGCGGTGAATTAGCGGGGCAAGAGACCCAGTACTTC. This gives the protein CASSGELAGQETQYF. V is TRBV13 and J is TRBJ2-5; 8 nucleotides align to TRBD2. V lost 5 bases to trimming and J lost 2 bases; unmatched junction nucleotides: 7. Per germline, CDR1 PRHDT and CDR2 FYEKMQ (reference sequence). The CDR3 has 15 residues. Supplemented by reference TRBV13 and TRBJ2-5, the full variable domain reads AAGVIQSPRHLIKEKRETATLKCYPIPRHDTVYWYQQGPGQDPQFLISFYEKMQSDKGSIPDRFSAQQFSDYHSELNMSSLELGDSALYFCASSGELAGQETQYFGPGTRLLVL.

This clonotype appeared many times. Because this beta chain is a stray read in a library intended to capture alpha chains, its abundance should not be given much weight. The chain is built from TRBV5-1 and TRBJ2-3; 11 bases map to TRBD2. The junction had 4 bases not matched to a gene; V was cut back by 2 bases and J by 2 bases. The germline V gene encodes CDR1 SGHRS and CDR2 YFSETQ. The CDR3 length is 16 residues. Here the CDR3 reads CASSFTTSGVTDTQYF. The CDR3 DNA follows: TGCGCCAGCAGCTTTACGACTAGCGGGGTCACAGATACGCAGTATTTT.

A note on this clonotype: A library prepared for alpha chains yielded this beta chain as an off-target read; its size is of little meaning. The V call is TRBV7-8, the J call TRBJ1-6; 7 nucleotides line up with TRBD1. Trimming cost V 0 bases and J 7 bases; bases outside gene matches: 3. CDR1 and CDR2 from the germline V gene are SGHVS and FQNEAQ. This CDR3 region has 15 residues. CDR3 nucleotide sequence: TGTGCCAGCAGCTTAGCTGGGACAGAGAATTCACCCCTCCACTTT. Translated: CASSLAGTENSPLHF.

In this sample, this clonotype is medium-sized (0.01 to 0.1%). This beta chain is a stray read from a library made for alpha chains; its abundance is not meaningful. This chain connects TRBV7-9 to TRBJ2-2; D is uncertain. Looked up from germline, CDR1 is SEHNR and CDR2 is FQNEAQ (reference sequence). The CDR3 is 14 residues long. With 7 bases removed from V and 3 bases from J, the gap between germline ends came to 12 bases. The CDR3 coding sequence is TGTGCCAGCACTCGCGACATTTACACCGGGGAGCTGTTTTTT. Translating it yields CASTRDIYTGELFF.

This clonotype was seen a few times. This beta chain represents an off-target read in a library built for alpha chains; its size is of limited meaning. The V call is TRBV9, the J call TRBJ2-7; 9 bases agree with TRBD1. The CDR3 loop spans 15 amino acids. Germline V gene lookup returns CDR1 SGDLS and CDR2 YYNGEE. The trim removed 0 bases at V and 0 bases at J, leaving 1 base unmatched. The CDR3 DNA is TGTGCCAGCAGCGTAGAGACAGGGGGCTCCTACGAGCAGTACTTC. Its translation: CASSVETGGSYEQYF.

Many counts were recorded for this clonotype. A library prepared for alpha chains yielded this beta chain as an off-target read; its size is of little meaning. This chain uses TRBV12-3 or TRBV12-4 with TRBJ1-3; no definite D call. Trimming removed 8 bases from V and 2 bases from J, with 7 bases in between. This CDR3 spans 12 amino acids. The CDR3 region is CASREAGNTIYF. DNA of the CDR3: TGTGCCAGCCGGGAGGCTGGAAACACCATATATTTT.

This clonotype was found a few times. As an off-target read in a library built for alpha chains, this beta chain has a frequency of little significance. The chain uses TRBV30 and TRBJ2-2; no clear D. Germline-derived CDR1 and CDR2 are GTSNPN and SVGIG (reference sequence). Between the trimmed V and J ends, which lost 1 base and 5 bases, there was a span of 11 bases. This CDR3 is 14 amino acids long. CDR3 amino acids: CAWSAPTRTGELFF. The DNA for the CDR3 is TGTGCCTGGAGTGCTCCAACCCGAACCGGGGAGCTGTTTTTT.

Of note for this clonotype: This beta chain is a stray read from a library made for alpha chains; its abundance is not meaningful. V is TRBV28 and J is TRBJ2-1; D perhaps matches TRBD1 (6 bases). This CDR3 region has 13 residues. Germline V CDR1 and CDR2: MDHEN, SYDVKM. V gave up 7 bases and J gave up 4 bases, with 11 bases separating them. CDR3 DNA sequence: TGTGCCAGCATCCCCACAGGGTACAATGAGCAGTTCTTC. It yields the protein CASIPTGYNEQFF.

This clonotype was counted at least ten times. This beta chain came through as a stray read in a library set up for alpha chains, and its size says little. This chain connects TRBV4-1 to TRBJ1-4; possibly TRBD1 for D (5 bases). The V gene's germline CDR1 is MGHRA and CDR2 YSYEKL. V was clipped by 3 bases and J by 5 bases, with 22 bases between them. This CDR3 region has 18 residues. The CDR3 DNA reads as TGCGCCAGCAGCCACGCATTAGGAGAGAAGGGGCGAAATGAAAAACTGTTTTTT. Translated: CASSHALGEKGRNEKLFF.

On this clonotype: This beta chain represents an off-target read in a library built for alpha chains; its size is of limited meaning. CDR3: CASSRLGQGAADTQYF. The CDR3 DNA sequence: TGCGCCAGCAGCCGGTTGGGACAGGGGGCTGCAGATACGCAGTATTTT. V is TRBV4-1 and J is TRBJ2-3; TRBD1 agrees at 12 bases. CDR3 length: 16 residues. The V gene's germline CDR1 is MGHRA and CDR2 YSYEKL. Trimming cost V 4 bases and J 4 bases; bases outside gene matches: 6.

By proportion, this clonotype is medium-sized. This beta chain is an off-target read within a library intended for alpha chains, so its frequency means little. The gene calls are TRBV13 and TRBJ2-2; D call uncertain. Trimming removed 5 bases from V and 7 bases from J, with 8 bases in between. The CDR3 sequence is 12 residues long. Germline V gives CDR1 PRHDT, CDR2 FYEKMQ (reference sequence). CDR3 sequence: CASSPLGGELFF. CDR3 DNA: TGTGCCAGCAGCCCTTTAGGCGGGGAGCTGTTTTTT.

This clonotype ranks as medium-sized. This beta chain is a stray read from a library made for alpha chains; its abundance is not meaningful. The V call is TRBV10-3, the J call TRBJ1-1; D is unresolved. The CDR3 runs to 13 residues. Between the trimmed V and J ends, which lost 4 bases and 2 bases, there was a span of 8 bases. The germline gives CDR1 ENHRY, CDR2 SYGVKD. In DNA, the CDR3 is TGTGCCATCAGTGGGACGGTAAACACTGAAGCTTTCTTT. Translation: CAISGTVNTEAFF.

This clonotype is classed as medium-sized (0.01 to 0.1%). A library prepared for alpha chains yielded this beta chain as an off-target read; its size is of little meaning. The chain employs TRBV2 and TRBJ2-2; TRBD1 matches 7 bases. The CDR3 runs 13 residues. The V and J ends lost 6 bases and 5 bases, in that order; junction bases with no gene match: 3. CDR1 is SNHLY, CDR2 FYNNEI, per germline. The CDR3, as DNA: TGTGCCAGCAGATACAGGGGAACCGGGGAGCTGTTTTTT. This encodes CASRYRGTGELFF. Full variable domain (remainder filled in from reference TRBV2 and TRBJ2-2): EPEVTQTPSHQVTQMGQEVILRCVPISNHLYFYWYRQILGQKVEFLVSFYNNEISEKSEIFDDQFSVERPDGSNFTLKIRSTKLEDSAMYFCASRYRGTGELFFGEGSRLTVL.

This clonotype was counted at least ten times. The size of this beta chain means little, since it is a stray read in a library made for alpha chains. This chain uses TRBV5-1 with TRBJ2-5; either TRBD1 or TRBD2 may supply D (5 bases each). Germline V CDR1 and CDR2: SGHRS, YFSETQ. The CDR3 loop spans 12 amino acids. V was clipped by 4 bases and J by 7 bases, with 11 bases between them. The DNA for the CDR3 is TGCGCCAGCAGCCCCACTGGGGGGACCCAGTACTTC. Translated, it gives CASSPTGGTQYF.

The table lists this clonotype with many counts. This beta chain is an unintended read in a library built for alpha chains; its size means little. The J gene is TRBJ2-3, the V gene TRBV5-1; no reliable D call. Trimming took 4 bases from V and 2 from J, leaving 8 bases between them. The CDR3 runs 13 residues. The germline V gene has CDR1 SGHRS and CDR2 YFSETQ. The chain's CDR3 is CASSPRLTDTQYF. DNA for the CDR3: TGCGCCAGCAGCCCTAGGCTCACAGATACGCAGTATTTT.